This passage covers 21 T cell receptor beta chains from one sample sequenced in a study of blood T cell repertoires in COVID-19 (dated by TCRdb to 2019 to 2021). The library was built by means of the immunoSEQ multiplex PCR assay. TCRdb took over this immuneACCESS table, retaining in-frame rearrangements with V and J assigned. Such tables are incomplete; in checked studies, under half of the missing clones stem from an unresolved V gene, and the remainder is unexplained. This sample holds about 140,000 clones; roughly 84% were observed only once. The biggest ten clones account for 4% of the sample. Sequencing was carried out using peripheral blood. These receptors originate from a woman aged 55-69 years with acute or convalescent COVID-19.

The chain couples TRBV12-3 or TRBV12-4 to TRBJ1-1, with D perhaps TRBD1 (5 bases). V lost 5 bases and J 11 bases, leaving 12 bases between the germline ends. This CDR3 contains 11 residues. CDR3 DNA sequence: TGTGCCAGCAGTAGCAGGGTCGAGGCTTTCTTT. It codes for CASSSRVEAFF.

This rearrangement joins TRBV10-2 to TRBJ2-3, with TRBD1 identical over 10 bases. The CDR3 has 17 residues. In germline, CDR1 is WSHSY, CDR2 SAAADI. J was trimmed by 5 bases and V by 8 bases; bases with no gene match: 16. CDR3 nucleotide sequence: TGCGCCAGCCAATTGGGTTTTGGGACAGGGGTGGGAGATACGCAGTATTTT. Translating gives CASQLGFGTGVGDTQYF.

The genes are TRBV19 and TRBJ1-2; TRBD1 agrees at 10 bases. Germline assignment: CDR1 LNHDA and CDR2 SQIVND (reference sequence). Unmatched junction bases numbered 8, after V lost 3 bases and J lost 7 bases. The CDR3 is 15 residues long. CDR3 DNA sequence: TGTGCCAGTAGTATCGCCCGGGACAGGGGTGCTGGCTACACCTTC. Residues: CASSIARDRGAGYTF.

The chain couples TRBV7-3 to TRBJ1-1; TRBD1 matches 8 bases. Losses at the gene ends were 0 bases for V and 6 bases for J; bases not matched to a gene: 0. The CDR3 is made up of 13 amino acids. Germline V gives CDR1 SGHTA, CDR2 FQGTGA. The CDR3 spells CASSLTTGAEAFF. CDR3 sequence (DNA): TGTGCCAGCAGCTTAACGACAGGGGCTGAAGCTTTCTTT.

This chain connects TRBV7-8 to TRBJ2-1; 9 nucleotides align to TRBD2. Germline V gene data show CDR1 as SGHVS and CDR2 as FQNEAQ. V was clipped by 3 bases and J by 5 bases; unmatched bases: 8. This CDR3 is 16 amino acids long. DNA for the CDR3: TGTGCCAGCAGCTTGATCGTTAGCGGGAGTAACAATGAGCAGTTCTTC. It translates to CASSLIVSGSNNEQFF. Together with reference TRBV7-8 and TRBJ2-1, the CDR3 gives the full variable domain: GAGVSQSPRYKVAKRGQDVALRCDPISGHVSLFWYQQALGQGPEFLTYFQNEAQLDKSGLPSDRFFAERPEGSVSTLKIQRTQQEDSAVYLCASSLIVSGSNNEQFFGPGTRLTVL.

This clone was counted between two and nine times. This rearrangement joins TRBV14 to TRBJ2-1; D is possibly TRBD2 (6 bases). Trimming took 4 bases from V and 15 from J, leaving 16 bases between them. The CDR3 loop spans 12 amino acids. The germline V gene encodes CDR1 SGHDN and CDR2 FVKESK. The CDR3 DNA reads as TGTGCCAGCAGCCGCCGGGACTGGCCGCCGTTCTTC. This encodes CASSRRDWPPFF.

This chain connects TRBV1 to TRBJ1-3; TRBD1 is the table's D call, not checked against the DNA. TRBV1 is classified as a pseudogene. The CDR3 runs 15 residues. Here the CDR3 DNA reads TGCACCAGCAGCCAAGATTCCAGCTCTGGAAACACCATATATTTT. Residues: CTSSQDSSSGNTIYF.

The chain couples TRBV7-9 to TRBJ1-1; tentatively, D is TRBD1 (5 bases). Germline assignment: CDR1 SEHNR and CDR2 FQNEAQ (reference sequence). The CDR3 totals 14 residues. V lost 5 bases to trimming and J lost 1 base, with 11 bases between them. This CDR3 reads CASSPNQGNTEAFF. The CDR3 region has the DNA TGTGCCAGCAGCCCGAATCAGGGGAACACTGAAGCTTTCTTT.

V and J are TRBV11-2 and TRBJ2-1; 9 bases are a match to TRBD1. Trimming at V came to 4 bases and at J to 11 bases, leaving 6 bases not matched to a gene. Per germline, CDR1 SGHAT and CDR2 FQNNGV. CDR3 length equals 13 residues. CDR3 sequence reads: CASSSRDREKQFF. The CDR3 region has the DNA TGTGCCAGCAGCTCCCGGGACAGGGAAAAGCAGTTCTTC.

The CDR3 bases are TGTGCCAGCACTCCAGATAGCGGAGGAGTAGATACGCAGTATTTT. Its translation is CASTPDSGGVDTQYF. The rearrangement links TRBV2 to TRBJ2-3, with a possible D match to TRBD2 (6 bases). V was shortened by 7 bases and J by 5 bases, with 19 bases between the two germline ends. This CDR3 comprises 15 residues. Germline V lookup: CDR1 SNHLY, CDR2 FYNNEI.

This clone turned up a few times. The chain couples TRBV12-5 to TRBJ2-7; 10 bases match TRBD1. Losses at the gene ends were 0 bases for V and 0 bases for J; bases not matched to a gene: 14. The length of the CDR3 is 20 residues. Germline V gene data show CDR1 as LGHNT and CDR2 as FRNRAP. The CDR3: CASGLVLPPLTGGLSYEQYF. The CDR3 coding sequence is TGTGCTAGTGGTTTGGTACTACCCCCCTTGACAGGGGGCCTCTCCTACGAGCAGTACTTC.

This clone was observed a few times. The chain recombines TRBV2 with TRBJ2-7; TRBD1 aligns across 8 bases. Losses at the gene ends were 3 bases for V and 6 bases for J; bases not matched to a gene: 7. CDR3 length: 14 amino acids. Germline V gene sequence: CDR1 SNHLY, CDR2 FYNNEI. DNA for the CDR3: TGTGCCAGCAGTGAGAGGACAGGGTGGTCCGAGCAGTACTTC. Translating gives CASSERTGWSEQYF.

The chain employs TRBV6-5 and TRBJ1-1; TRBD1 might be the D (5 bases). The CDR3 consists of 14 residues. Germline V gene data show CDR1 as MNHEY and CDR2 as SVGAGI. Trimming shortened V by 5 bases and J by 7 bases, and 17 bases separated the two germline ends. CDR3 bases: TGTGCCAGCAGTCGGGCTTCAACGGGACTTGAAGCTTTCTTT. Translated: CASSRASTGLEAFF.

This chain joins TRBV30 and TRBJ2-2; 10 bases agree with TRBD1. CDR1 is GTSNPN and CDR2 is SVGIG in the germline V gene (reference sequence). J lost 4 bases, V lost 0 bases, and 2 bases had no gene match. This CDR3 has 15 residues. CDR3 residues: CAWSVGTGVTGELFF. The CDR3 DNA sequence: TGTGCCTGGAGTGTAGGGACAGGGGTCACCGGGGAGCTGTTTTTT.

J is TRBJ2-2 and V is TRBV7-9, with 9 bases matching TRBD1. Germline CDR1 reads SEHNR; CDR2 reads FQNEAQ (reference sequence). V lost 10 bases, J lost 5 bases, and 17 bases stayed unmatched. The CDR3 contains 17 residues. CDR3 residues: CAISGTGLQEMTGELFF. The CDR3, as DNA: TGTGCCATCTCCGGGACAGGGCTTCAAGAGATGACCGGGGAGCTGTTTTTT.

V usage is TRBV2 and J usage is TRBJ2-5; 12 positions match TRBD2. V lost 5 bases, J lost 5 bases, and 9 bases stayed unmatched. Germline loops: CDR1 SNHLY, CDR2 FYNNEI. The CDR3 sequence is 16 residues long. CDR3 in DNA: TGTGCCAGCAGTCCCGGGACTAGCGGGTTCGTTGAGACCCAGTACTTC. It encodes CASSPGTSGFVETQYF.

This chain uses TRBV19 with TRBJ1-2; 8 bases line up with TRBD1. CDR1 LNHDA and CDR2 SQIVND come from the germline V gene (reference sequence). Trimming cost V 4 bases and J 8 bases; bases outside gene matches: 6. The CDR3 contains 13 residues. The CDR3, as DNA: TGTGCCAGTAGTAGGGTGACAGGGGTCGGCTACACCTTC. This codes for CASSRVTGVGYTF.

CDR3 nucleotide sequence: TGCGCCAGCAGCTTGGGACAGGGGGATTTATACGGCTACACCTTC. Translation: CASSLGQGDLYGYTF. This rearrangement joins TRBV5-1 to TRBJ1-2; 9 bases map to TRBD1. CDR3 length: 15 amino acids. Germline V gene lookup returns CDR1 SGHRS and CDR2 YFSETQ. Germline trimming cut 0 bases from V and 8 bases from J; bases unmatched to any gene: 8. The whole variable domain, filled in from reference TRBV5-1 and TRBJ1-2, reads KAGVTQTPRYLIKTRGQQVTLSCSPISGHRSVSWYQQTPGQGLQFLFEYFSETQRNKGNFPGRFSGRQFSNSRSEMNVSTLELGDSALYLCASSLGQGDLYGYTFGSGTRLTVV.

This rearrangement joins TRBV18 to TRBJ2-7, with 13 bases lining up with TRBD2. Unmatched junction bases numbered 6, after V lost 3 bases and J lost 4 bases. The V gene's germline CDR1 is KGHSH and CDR2 LQKENI. The CDR3 is made up of 16 amino acids. The CDR3 region is CASSPNGLAGEYEQYF. CDR3 coding DNA: TGTGCCAGCTCACCCAACGGACTAGCGGGAGAGTACGAGCAGTACTTC.

This clone has a handful of counts. V gene TRBV6-6 combines with J gene TRBJ2-3, with 8 bases identical to TRBD2. The germline gives CDR1 MNHNY, CDR2 SVGAGI (reference sequence). This CDR3 is 15 amino acids long. Losses at the gene ends were 2 bases for V and 6 bases for J; bases not matched to a gene: 7. Here the CDR3 reads CASSYGGLESDTQYF. The CDR3 coding sequence is TGTGCCAGCAGTTACGGGGGACTAGAATCCGATACGCAGTATTTT.

The chain joins TRBV30 to TRBJ2-7; D unresolved. Per the germline V gene, CDR1 is GTSNPN and CDR2 is SVGIG (reference sequence). V was clipped by 2 bases and J by 7 bases, with 9 bases between them. This CDR3 region has 11 residues. DNA of the CDR3: TGTGCCTGGAGTTACTACCCTGAGCAGTACTTC. Translating gives CAWSYYPEQYF.